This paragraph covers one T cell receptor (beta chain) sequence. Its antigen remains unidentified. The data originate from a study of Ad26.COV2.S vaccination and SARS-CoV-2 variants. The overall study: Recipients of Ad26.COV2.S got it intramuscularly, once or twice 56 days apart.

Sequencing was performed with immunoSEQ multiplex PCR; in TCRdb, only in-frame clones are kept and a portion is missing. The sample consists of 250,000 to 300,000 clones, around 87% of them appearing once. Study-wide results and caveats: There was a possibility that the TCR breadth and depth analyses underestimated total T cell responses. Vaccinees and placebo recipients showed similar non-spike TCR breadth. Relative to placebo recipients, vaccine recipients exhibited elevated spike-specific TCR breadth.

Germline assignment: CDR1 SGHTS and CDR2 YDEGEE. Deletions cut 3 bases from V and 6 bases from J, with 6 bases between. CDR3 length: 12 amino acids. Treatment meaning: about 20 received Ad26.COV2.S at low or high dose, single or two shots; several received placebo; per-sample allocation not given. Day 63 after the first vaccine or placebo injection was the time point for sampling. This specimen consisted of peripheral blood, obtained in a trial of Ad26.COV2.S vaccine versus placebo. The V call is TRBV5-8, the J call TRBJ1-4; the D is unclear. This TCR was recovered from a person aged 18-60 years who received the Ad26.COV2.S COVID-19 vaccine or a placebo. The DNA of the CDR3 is TGTGCCAGCAGCTCTCCTTATGAAAAACTGTTTTTT. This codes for CASSSPYEKLFF.